Listed here are 7 T cell receptor beta chains from one sample, sequenced in a study of OX40 agonist ivuxolimab in advanced cancers. Some clones are missing from TCRdb's copy, which holds only in-frame ones; the method was immunoSEQ multiplex PCR. The sample contains 25,000 to 35,000 clones, 85% to 95% of which appear only once. The sample was CD4+ or CD8+ T cells sorted from blood, taken in a trial of the OX40 agonist ivuxolimab. These receptors were collected from an adult with an advanced solid tumor such as melanoma, head and neck, liver or kidney cancer.

V usage is TRBV6-5 and J usage is TRBJ2-1; TRBD1 might be the D (5 bases). Trimming removed 1 base at V and 3 bases at J, with 10 bases between. The CDR3 runs 15 residues. Germline-derived CDR1 and CDR2 are MNHEY and SVGAGI. The CDR3 bases are TGTGCCAGCAGTTACTTAGGGGCGTACTACAATGAGCAGTTCTTC. Its protein is CASSYLGAYYNEQFF.

This chain connects TRBV5-1 to TRBJ1-2; possibly TRBD1 for D (5 bases). Germline assignment: CDR1 SGHRS and CDR2 YFSETQ. Between the trimmed V and J ends, which lost 0 bases and 3 bases, there was a span of 12 bases. The CDR3 runs 15 residues. Written as DNA, the CDR3 is TGCGCCAGCAGCTTGGTGGCGGGGGAACACTATGGCTACACCTTC. Protein sequence: CASSLVAGEHYGYTF.

This clone was observed a single time. V is TRBV5-6 and J is TRBJ1-1, with D possibly being TRBD1 (5 bases). Per the germline V gene, CDR1 is SGHDT and CDR2 is YYEEEE. This CDR3 has 14 residues. The V gene lost 4 bases and the J gene lost 7 bases, with 17 bases spanning the gap. CDR3 nucleotide sequence: TGTGCCAGCAGCCCCCAAGCGGGGGGTTTTGAAGCTTTCTTT. Residues: CASSPQAGGFEAFF.

V usage is TRBV28 and J usage is TRBJ2-3; 9 bases agree with TRBD2. V was pared by 3 bases and J by 4 bases, with 8 bases of the junction left unmatched. CDR3 length equals 16 residues. Germline loops: CDR1 MDHEN, CDR2 SYDVKM. The CDR3: CASSFAGGRAADTQYF. The CDR3 region has the DNA TGTGCCAGCAGTTTTGCAGGCGGGAGGGCCGCAGATACGCAGTATTTT.

The J gene is TRBJ1-1, the V gene TRBV9, with 9 nucleotides matching TRBD1. The trim removed 3 bases at V and 7 bases at J, leaving 4 bases unmatched. Germline CDR1 is SGDLS and CDR2 is YYNGEE. The CDR3 sequence is 13 residues long. The CDR3 region has the DNA TGTGCCAGCAGCGGACAGGGGGGGAGTGAAGCTTTCTTT. Residues: CASSGQGGSEAFF.

The chain joins TRBV6-5 to TRBJ2-1; the D gene is possibly TRBD1 (7 bases). This CDR3 is built from 15 residues. The germline V gene has CDR1 MNHEY and CDR2 SVGAGI. V was cut by 6 bases and J by 2 bases, with 14 bases left in between. CDR3 sequence reads: CASSPGGMTYNEQFF. Here the CDR3 DNA reads TGTGCCAGCAGCCCAGGGGGGATGACCTACAATGAGCAGTTCTTC.

This chain links TRBV2 with TRBJ1-1; no clear D. The ends were cut back, 7 bases at V and 1 base at J, with 13 bases in the middle. Looked up from germline, CDR1 is SNHLY and CDR2 is FYNNEI. The CDR3 has 14 amino acids. The CDR3 protein is CASTGSPWNTEAFF. The CDR3 bases are TGTGCCAGCACTGGGTCCCCGTGGAACACTGAAGCTTTCTTT.